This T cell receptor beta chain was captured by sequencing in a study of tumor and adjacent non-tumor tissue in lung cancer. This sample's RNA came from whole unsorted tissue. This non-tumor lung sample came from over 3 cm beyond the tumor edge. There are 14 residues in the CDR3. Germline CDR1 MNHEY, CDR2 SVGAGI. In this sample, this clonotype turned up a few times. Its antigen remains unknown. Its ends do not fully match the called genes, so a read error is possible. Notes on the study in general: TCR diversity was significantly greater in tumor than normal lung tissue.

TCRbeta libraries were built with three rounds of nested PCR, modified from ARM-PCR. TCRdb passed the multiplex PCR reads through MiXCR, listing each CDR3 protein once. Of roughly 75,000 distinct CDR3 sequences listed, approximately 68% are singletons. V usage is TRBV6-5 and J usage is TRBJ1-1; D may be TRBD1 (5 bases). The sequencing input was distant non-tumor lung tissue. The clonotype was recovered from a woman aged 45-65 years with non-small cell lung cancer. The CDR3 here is CTSSRDRVNIEAFF. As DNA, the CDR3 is TGTACCAGCAGCCGTGACAGAGTGAACATTGAAGCTTTCTTT.